Listed here are 19 T cell receptor beta chains from one sample, sequenced in a study of cytomegalovirus exposure and HLA in healthy donors. The PCR employed 60 Vbeta primers together with 13 Jbeta primers. Sequencing was performed with immunoSEQ multiplex PCR; in TCRdb, only in-frame clones are kept and a portion is missing. The table records 280,000 or so clones, 85% to 90% of them present only once. Sequenced sample: PBMCs. The receptors originated from a young woman in good health and CMV-seronegative.

V usage is TRBV29-1 and J usage is TRBJ2-3; 7 nucleotides agree with TRBD2. This CDR3 contains 14 residues. Germline V CDR1 and CDR2: SQVTM, ANQGSEA. Losses at the gene ends were 4 bases for V and 2 bases for J; bases not matched to a gene: 6. The CDR3 DNA is TGCAGCGTTGGCGGGGGATACTCCACAGATACGCAGTATTTT. Translated: CSVGGGYSTDTQYF.

This rearrangement joins TRBV27 to TRBJ2-2; perhaps TRBD2 as D (5 bases). The germline V gene encodes CDR1 MNHEY and CDR2 SMNVEV (reference sequence). The V and J ends lost 3 bases and 7 bases respectively, with 12 bases between them. This CDR3 is 14 amino acids long. CDR3 loop: CASSLAAEDGELFF. The CDR3 nucleotides are TGTGCCAGCAGTTTGGCTGCGGAGGACGGGGAGCTGTTTTTT.

The chain recombines TRBV19 with TRBJ1-1; D call uncertain. This CDR3 has 15 residues. V was cut by 2 bases and J by 0 bases, with 10 bases left in between. Germline values: CDR1 LNHDA, CDR2 SQIVND (reference sequence). The CDR3: CASSIRGSMNTEAFF. CDR3 coding DNA: TGTGCCAGTAGTATACGTGGCAGTATGAACACTGAAGCTTTCTTT.

The CDR3 nucleotides are TGTGCCATCAGTGAGGACCGACAGAACACTGAAGCTTTCTTT. Encoded protein: CAISEDRQNTEAFF. V and J are TRBV10-3 and TRBJ1-1; D unresolved. V was trimmed by 2 bases and J by 1 base, leaving 8 bases between them. The CDR3 runs 14 residues. Per germline, CDR1 ENHRY and CDR2 SYGVKD.

This clone was picked up one time. This rearrangement joins TRBV11-3 to TRBJ2-7; perhaps TRBD1 as D (5 bases). CDR1 and CDR2 from the germline V gene are SGHNT and YENEEA. With 0 bases removed from V and 0 bases from J, the gap between germline ends came to 18 bases. CDR3 size: 18 residues. CDR3 DNA: TGTGCCAGCAGCTTAGAGGGGCAGTCCCAACCGAGCTCCTACGAGCAGTACTTC. Its protein product is CASSLEGQSQPSSYEQYF.

Only one count was recorded for this clone. The rearrangement uses TRBV4-1 and TRBJ2-5; 7 bases map to TRBD2. Losses at the gene ends were 2 bases for V and 1 base for J; bases not matched to a gene: 4. CDR1 and CDR2 (germline): MGHRA, YSYEKL. The CDR3 runs 15 residues. The CDR3 region is CASSQTRTSQETQYF. The CDR3, as DNA: TGCGCCAGCAGCCAAACCCGGACTAGCCAAGAGACCCAGTACTTC.

The J gene is TRBJ1-6, the V gene TRBV12-2; the D call of TRBD1 is as the table states it, not checked on the DNA. TRBV12-2 corresponds to a pseudogene. The CDR3 sequence is 19 residues long. For the CDR3, the DNA is TGTGCAAGTCGCTTAGAAGGGGCCTACAGGCCTAAAAACGAATTCACCCTCCACTTT. Translation: CASRLEGAYRPKNEFTLHF.

This clone was found once. The chain employs TRBV10-2 and TRBJ1-1, with a weak D call TRBD1 (6 bases). Trimming took 6 bases from V and 4 from J, leaving 30 bases between them. This CDR3 comprises 19 residues. Germline V gives CDR1 WSHSY, CDR2 SAAADI. In nucleotides, the CDR3 is TGCGCCAGCAGGGGCGGGGGCCCAAGGACCACACCCGGGAGCACTGAAGCTTTCTTT. This translates into CASRGGGPRTTPGSTEAFF.

This rearrangement joins TRBV27 to TRBJ2-7, with no clear D. The germline V gene encodes CDR1 MNHEY and CDR2 SMNVEV (reference sequence). This CDR3 has 13 amino acids. Trimming cost V 2 bases and J 5 bases, with 10 bases left between them. The CDR3 reads CASSLEVLHEQYF. The CDR3 bases are TGTGCCAGCAGTTTAGAGGTCCTCCACGAGCAGTACTTC.

The rearrangement joins TRBV19 to TRBJ1-6; D is undetermined. The germline V and J ends were trimmed by 1 base and 8 bases, with 9 bases remaining between them. The CDR3 covers 14 residues. Per the germline V gene, CDR1 is LNHDA and CDR2 is SQIVND (reference sequence). The CDR3 loop reads CASSIAGFDSPLHF. In DNA, the CDR3 is TGTGCCAGTAGTATAGCGGGGTTTGATTCACCCCTCCACTTT.

V gene TRBV11-3 combines with J gene TRBJ2-1, with 12 bases fitting TRBD2. The CDR3 runs 15 residues. Unmatched junction bases numbered 3, after V lost 5 bases and J lost 4 bases. Looked up from germline, CDR1 is SGHNT and CDR2 is YENEEA. In DNA form, the CDR3 reads TGTGCCAGCAGCCAAACTAGCGGGGGGTACAATGAGCAGTTCTTC. Translating it yields CASSQTSGGYNEQFF.

This chain connects TRBV21-1 to TRBJ1-6. TRBV21-1 is annotated as a pseudogene. The CDR3 totals 16 residues. The DNA for the CDR3 is TGTGCCAGCAGCAAAGCTGCCGGGGGCTATAATTCACCCCTCCACTTT. Its protein is CASSKAAGGYNSPLHF.

The chain's CDR3 is CASSPDSYSTYEQYF. The CDR3, as DNA: TGTGCCAGCAGCCCGGACAGCTACTCTACCTACGAGCAGTACTTC. The rearrangement uses TRBV5-8 and TRBJ2-7; a possible D gene is TRBD1 (6 bases). The CDR3 extends over 15 amino acids. Germline lookup yields CDR1 SGHTS and CDR2 YDEGEE. V gave up 4 bases and J gave up 2 bases, with 16 bases separating them.

This chain connects TRBV9 to TRBJ2-5; TRBD2 agrees at 10 bases. From germline, CDR1 is SGDLS and CDR2 YYNGEE. J gave up 5 bases and V 4 bases, and 5 bases lay outside the gene matches. CDR3 length: 14 residues. The CDR3, as DNA: TGTGCCAGCAGCTGGGGACTAGCGAAGGAGACCCAGTACTTC. As protein: CASSWGLAKETQYF.

V gene TRBV18 combines with J gene TRBJ1-1; D may be TRBD1 (5 bases). Germline V gene data show CDR1 as KGHSH and CDR2 as LQKENI. The V end was cut by 6 bases, the J end by 3 bases, with 14 bases between. CDR3 length: 14 amino acids. CDR3 DNA: TGTGCCAGCTCCAGGGATGGGCAAGACACTGAAGCTTTCTTT. Protein sequence: CASSRDGQDTEAFF.

The chain combines TRBV9 with TRBJ2-5; D remains ambiguous. CDR1 is SGDLS and CDR2 is YYNGEE in the germline V gene. The CDR3 is made up of 16 amino acids. Trimming shortened V by 1 base and J by 1 base, and 14 bases separated the two germline ends. CDR3 coding DNA: TGTGCCAGCAGCGTAAAGCGCGGTTTACCCCAAGAGACCCAGTACTTC. This encodes CASSVKRGLPQETQYF. The entire variable domain, with the rest obtained from reference TRBV9 and TRBJ2-5, is as follows: DSGVTQTPKHLITATGQRVTLRCSPRSGDLSVYWYQQSLDQGLQFLIQYYNGEERAKGNILERFSAQQFPDLHSELNLSSLELGDSALYFCASSVKRGLPQETQYFGPGTRLLVL.

The chain joins TRBV5-6 to TRBJ1-4; D may be TRBD1 (6 bases). The CDR3 is 16 amino acids. Trimming left V 4 bases short and J 0 bases short, with 13 bases between. The V gene's germline CDR1 is SGHDT and CDR2 YYEEEE. CDR3 sequence: CASSLQGIATNEKLFF. The CDR3 DNA reads TGTGCCAGCAGCCTACAGGGTATTGCAACTAATGAAAAACTGTTTTTT.

The chain's CDR3 is CASSLAGDYRSAGELFF. The CDR3 nucleotides read TGTGCCAGCAGCTTAGCTGGGGACTACCGTTCGGCCGGGGAGCTGTTTTTT. The V gene is TRBV13, the J gene TRBJ2-2, with 7 nucleotides matching TRBD2. Germline values: CDR1 PRHDT, CDR2 FYEKMQ (reference sequence). This CDR3 is 17 amino acids long. Losses at the gene ends were 1 base for V and 6 bases for J; bases not matched to a gene: 11.

Written as DNA, the CDR3 is TGTGCCAGCAGTTACAGGACAGAAACTGGAAACACCATATATTTT. Encoded protein: CASSYRTETGNTIYF. This chain joins TRBV6-5 and TRBJ1-3; D is possibly TRBD1 (6 bases). CDR1 is MNHEY and CDR2 is SVGAGI in the germline V gene. Between the trimmed V and J ends, which lost 2 bases and 2 bases, there was a span of 10 bases. The length of the CDR3 is 15 residues.